This TCR beta chain comes out of a study of T cell repertoires in cytomegalovirus infection. Study overall: It was recently identified HLA-C-restricted and well-studied HLA-B-restricted CMV epitopes that the study used. Matching HLA type, along with CMV infection, was indicated by public TCR beta signatures.

CDR1 is GTSNPN and CDR2 is SVGIG in the germline V gene (reference sequence). The CDR3 is 13 amino acids. The V and J ends lost 2 bases and 0 bases respectively, with 5 bases between them. Concerning this clonotype itself: What it binds is unknown.

TCRdb reanalysed the reads using MiXCR and keeps one entry per CDR3 protein. The repertoire holds about 360,000 distinct CDR3 sequences, with roughly 36% as singletons. The chain recombines TRBV30 with TRBJ1-3; D call uncertain. The sequence was obtained from a human donor in good health (CMV status not recorded). Some clones in this sample may be carry-over from other donors' samples. The sequenced sample was cultured PBMCs, obtained from culture after CMV antigen stimulation. The DNA for the CDR3 is TGTGCCTGGAGTCGGGGCTCTGGAAACACCATATATTTT. Its protein product is CAWSRGSGNTIYF.